This TCR beta chain was identified during a study of blood T cell repertoires in COVID-19. The trim removed 6 bases at V and 5 bases at J, leaving 12 bases unmatched. Germline V lookup: CDR1 MGHRA, CDR2 YSYEKL. This CDR3 is built from 17 residues. Authors' methods: Counts of nucleated cells, estimated from reference gene primer amplification, were obtained. Assay: immunoSEQ multiplex PCR; the TCRdb copy retains only in-frame clones and omits some. Clone size and the V and J calls come from that table; the DNA yielded D and trimming. Of about 60,000 clones listed, about 86% are singletons. The TCR sequence derives from a human donor in a cohort sampled during active COVID-19. The chain employs TRBV4-1 and TRBJ2-3; 12 bases fit TRBD2. Sequencing was carried out using peripheral blood. CDR3 sequence reads: CASRALAGGLQGDTQYF. CDR3 in DNA: TGCGCCAGCAGGGCACTAGCGGGGGGATTGCAGGGAGATACGCAGTATTTT.